This T cell receptor beta chain was sequenced during a study of Graves' ophthalmopathy and Graves' hyperthyroidism. V shed 6 bases, J shed 6 bases, and the junction held 13 bases outside the gene matches. The germline V gene encodes CDR1 SGHTA and CDR2 FQGTGA. The CDR3 is made up of 15 amino acids. The TCR beta CDR3 regions underwent amplification from RNA transcripts. HTBI primers served in a first-round RT-PCR, which a second-round multiplex PCR followed. TCRdb fed the multiplex PCR reads into MiXCR, producing one record per CDR3 protein. This table has over 450,000 distinct CDR3 sequences, around 15% appearing once.

The sequence was collected from a woman younger than 45 with Graves' ophthalmopathy. The chain has TRBV7-3 and TRBJ2-7, with 8 bases matching TRBD1. The material sequenced was blood. In nucleotides, the CDR3 is TGTGCCAGCAGTCTTGCCGGGACAGGAGCCTGCGAGCAGTACTTC. Encoded protein: CASSLAGTGACEQYF.